The next 13 T cell receptor beta chains were all read from a single sample in a study of OX40 agonist ivuxolimab in advanced cancers. TCRdb's copy holds only in-frame clones and misses some; the assay was immunoSEQ multiplex PCR. The sample contains fewer than 95,000 clones, about 88% of which appear only once. Sequencing was performed on CD4+ or CD8+ T cells sorted from blood, taken in a trial of the OX40 agonist ivuxolimab. The receptors were gathered from an adult with an advanced solid tumor such as melanoma, head and neck, liver or kidney cancer.

This clone was observed a single time. The chain couples TRBV2 to TRBJ2-2; D remains ambiguous. V shed 2 bases and J shed 1 base, with 5 bases lying between them. The CDR3 length is 14 residues. CDR1 SNHLY and CDR2 FYNNEI come from the germline V gene. CDR3 DNA: TGTGCCAGCAGTGAATGGTGGAACACCGGGGAGCTGTTTTTT. Encoded protein: CASSEWWNTGELFF.

The gene calls are TRBV6-6 and TRBJ2-7, with a possible D match to TRBD2 (6 bases). V lost 5 bases, J lost 2 bases, and 13 bases lay in between. CDR1 MNHNY and CDR2 SVGAGI come from the germline V gene (reference sequence). This CDR3 has 14 residues. CDR3 residues: CASSPEEGAYEQYF. DNA for the CDR3: TGTGCCAGCAGTCCCGAGGAGGGAGCCTACGAGCAGTACTTC.

J is TRBJ1-5 and V is TRBV15; 9 nucleotides align to TRBD1. J gave up 11 bases and V 1 base, and 9 bases lay outside the gene matches. The CDR3 loop spans 15 amino acids. Germline-derived CDR1 and CDR2 are LNHNV and YYDKDF (reference sequence). This CDR3 reads CATSRVGTGKGSQHF. The CDR3, as DNA: TGTGCCACCAGCAGAGTGGGGACAGGGAAGGGTTCCCAGCATTTT. The variable domain in full, with the rest retrieved from reference TRBV15 and TRBJ1-5, is DAMVIQNPRYQVTQFGKPVTLSCSQTLNHNVMYWYQQKSSQAPKLLFHYYDKDFNNEADTPDNFQSRRPNTSFCFLDIRSPGLGDTAMYLCATSRVGTGKGSQHFGDGTRLSIL.

The table lists this clone with a count of one. The gene calls are TRBV7-9 and TRBJ2-2; possibly TRBD1 or TRBD2 for D (6 bases each). V lost 1 base and J lost 0, with 9 bases in between. The CDR3 is 16 residues long. Germline assignment: CDR1 SEHNR and CDR2 FQNEAQ (reference sequence). The CDR3 region is CASSLGGGPNTGELFF. CDR3 in DNA: TGTGCCAGCAGCTTAGGTGGGGGGCCGAACACCGGGGAGCTGTTTTTT. The whole variable domain, remainder taken from reference TRBV7-9 and TRBJ2-2, is DTGVSQNPRHKITKRGQNVTFRCDPISEHNRLYWYRQTLGQGPEFLTYFQNEAQLEKSRLLSDRFSAERPKGSFSTLEIQRTEQGDSAMYLCASSLGGGPNTGELFFGEGSRLTVL.

V and J are TRBV19 and TRBJ2-1, with a tentative D call TRBD2 (6 bases). CDR3 length equals 13 residues. Germline assignment: CDR1 LNHDA and CDR2 SQIVND (reference sequence). The ends were cut back, 5 bases at V and 8 bases at J, with 13 bases in the middle. The CDR3 spells CASSHAGSYEQFF. In nucleotides, the CDR3 is TGTGCCAGTAGTCATGCGGGGAGCTATGAGCAGTTCTTC.

The chain combines TRBV5-1 with TRBJ1-1; unclear D gene. Germline loops: CDR1 SGHRS, CDR2 YFSETQ. The length of the CDR3 is 12 residues. Trimming pared 5 bases from V and 5 bases from J, leaving 10 bases between. CDR3 protein: CASSLTGTEAFF. The CDR3 DNA is TGCGCCAGCAGTCTAACGGGGACTGAAGCTTTCTTT.

In this sample, this clone turned up once. This sequence joins TRBV5-4 and TRBJ2-5; 9 nucleotides align to TRBD1. Germline values: CDR1 SGHNT, CDR2 YYREEE (reference sequence). CDR3 length: 15 amino acids. The V and J ends lost 3 bases and 1 base, in that order; junction bases with no gene match: 4. The CDR3 sequence is CASSSRDRVQETQYF. CDR3 bases: TGTGCCAGCAGCTCCCGGGACAGGGTCCAAGAGACCCAGTACTTC.

The CDR3 region is CASSSNGLAGGFFYNEQFF. CDR3 nucleotide sequence: TGTGCCAGCAGCTCGAATGGACTAGCGGGGGGATTCTTCTACAATGAGCAGTTCTTC. The chain couples TRBV5-8 to TRBJ2-1; 14 positions agree with TRBD2. V trimming: 3 bases; J trimming: 3 bases; junction bases outside the gene matches: 11. CDR3 length equals 19 residues. In germline, CDR1 is SGHTS, CDR2 YDEGEE.

The chain recombines TRBV27 with TRBJ2-1; 8 positions agree with TRBD2. V trimming: 3 bases; J trimming: 10 bases; junction bases outside the gene matches: 8. The CDR3 has 14 amino acids. CDR1 MNHEY and CDR2 SMNVEV come from the germline V gene (reference sequence). The chain's CDR3 is CASSLGTSLNEQFF. The CDR3 DNA reads as TGTGCCAGCAGTTTGGGGACTAGTTTAAACGAGCAGTTCTTC.

The rearrangement links TRBV7-8 to TRBJ1-4; possibly TRBD1 for D (5 bases). Germline loops: CDR1 SGHVS, CDR2 FQNEAQ. V lost 0 bases and J 7 bases, leaving 12 bases between the germline ends. The CDR3 is 15 residues long. The CDR3 reads CASSLARGPSEKLFF. CDR3 DNA: TGTGCCAGCAGCTTAGCGAGGGGCCCCAGTGAAAAACTGTTTTTT.

The chain links TRBV25-1 to TRBJ1-3, with D hard to call. CDR3 length equals 14 residues. Germline V lookup: CDR1 MGHDK, CDR2 SYGVNS. V gave up 1 base and J gave up 4 bases, with 8 bases separating them. For the CDR3, the DNA is TGTGCCAGCAGTGAATCGGGCTCCGGAAACACCATATATTTT. Translating gives CASSESGSGNTIYF.

The chain is built from TRBV6-5 and TRBJ2-7; 9 nucleotides align to TRBD1. This CDR3 comprises 14 residues. Germline loops: CDR1 MNHEY, CDR2 SVGAGI. Unmatched junction bases numbered 6, after V lost 6 bases and J lost 3 bases. CDR3 nucleotide sequence: TGTGCCAGCAGATACAGGGGGCAGGGCTACGAGCAGTACTTC. Protein: CASRYRGQGYEQYF.

The chain recombines TRBV6-5 with TRBJ1-5, with D perhaps TRBD1 (5 bases). V dropped 6 bases and J dropped 7 bases, with 19 bases sitting between them. The CDR3 covers 15 residues. Germline-derived CDR1 and CDR2 are MNHEY and SVGAGI. CDR3 in amino acids: CASRPDYQGRQPQHF. The CDR3 nucleotides read TGTGCCAGCAGACCCGACTATCAGGGTCGCCAGCCCCAGCATTTT.